These T cell receptor beta chains were read from a single sample in a study of CXCR3-negative and CXCR3-positive naive CD8 T cells. TCRdb re-called the 5' RACE reads; every CDR3 protein appears as one record, without DNA. The sample has some 99,000 distinct CDR3 sequences. The sequencing input was naive CXCR3+ CD8+ T cells from blood. These receptors all come from a human donor in good health. Some clones in this sample may be carry-over from other donors' samples. Both conserved end residues are part of each CDR3.

V gene	J gene	CDR3 protein
TRBV5-5	TRBJ2-2	CASSFGPNTGELFF
TRBV4-3	TRBJ2-7	CASSQVGQGGEQYF
TRBV7-2	TRBJ1-1	CASSFDRGTEAFF
TRBV29-1	TRBJ2-3	CSAETGGADTQYF
TRBV7-9	TRBJ2-3	CASSSGQASTDTQYF
TRBV4-3	TRBJ2-4	CASSQEKGGAYENTQYF
TRBV10-3	TRBJ1-1	CAISELKGNTEAFF
TRBV20-1	TRBJ2-1	CSARDEMDSGEQFF
TRBV7-2	TRBJ2-2	CAILSGQWQANTGELFF
TRBV7-9	TRBJ2-7	CASSLTGTPTYEQYF
TRBV12-3/TRBV12-4	TRBJ2-1	CASSFTGGYEQFF
TRBV7-9	TRBJ2-7	CASSLGSGRHEQYF
TRBV11-3	TRBJ2-3	CASSFLRWDTQYF
TRBV7-2	TRBJ1-2	CASSLATRFEDGANYGYTF
TRBV12-5	TRBJ2-1	CASGSRDNGNEQFF
TRBV29-1	TRBJ2-1	CSVEEDAGILYNEQFF
TRBV4-1	TRBJ2-1	CASSRQSRVSSYNEQFF
TRBV6-2/TRBV6-3	TRBJ2-1	CASSLAVAGDSYRGEQFF
TRBV3-1	TRBJ1-1	CASSQDPAGMNTEAFF
TRBV4-3	TRBJ2-1	CASSQDRQGVDEQFF
TRBV12-3/TRBV12-4	TRBJ2-5	CASGLPNLDRVETQYF
TRBV20-1	TRBJ2-5	CSAPARGGSMRKAQYF
TRBV9	TRBJ2-5	CASSEAGTSEETQYF
TRBV7-3	TRBJ2-5	CASSSAGTYQETQYF
TRBV4-3	TRBJ2-7	CASSQESPGTGGHEQYF
TRBV15	TRBJ1-2	CATSRDPAINAYNYGYTF
TRBV29-1	TRBJ2-1	CSVEEPRQGHTNEQFF
TRBV29-1	TRBJ2-7	CSVEERPHEQYF
TRBV7-9	TRBJ1-1	CASSSQGGWGTEAFF
TRBV7-3	TRBJ2-2	CASTGGASGELFF
TRBV5-6	TRBJ1-1	CASSRQGMNTEAFF
TRBV12-3/TRBV12-4	TRBJ2-7	CASSGLGNEQYF
TRBV20-1	TRBJ1-6	CSASGGVSYNSPLHF
TRBV21-1	TRBJ2-1	CASSDSKNEQFF
TRBV29-1	TRBJ1-2	CSVDSTTGRHTF
TRBV20-1	TRBJ2-1	CSAHTTSYNEQFF
TRBV7-8	TRBJ2-7	CASSVPGTSVVYEQYF
TRBV7-6	TRBJ2-1	CASSLAGTSGYNEQFF
TRBV29-1	TRBJ1-2	CSVLLPGVYGYTF
TRBV6-5	TRBJ2-1	CASSPTSGGHNEQFF
TRBV6-4	TRBJ2-5	CAISEIKLVEPKPMETQYF
TRBV20-1	TRBJ2-7	CSAGSNRDRVFYEQYF
TRBV7-9	TRBJ2-7	CASSSSSTANYEQYF
TRBV6-5	TRBJ2-7	CASSDGTANYYEQYF
TRBV6-6	TRBJ1-2	CASSYVLGDYGYTF
TRBV27	TRBJ2-3	CASSLYGPAVGTDTQYF
TRBV4-3	TRBJ2-5	CASSQDQSEETQYF
TRBV7-9	TRBJ1-1	CASSPQMGQGITEAFF
TRBV20-1	TRBJ2-7	CSATGTFATYEQYF
TRBV28	TRBJ1-1	CASSSLLLTLRAFF
TRBV12-3/TRBV12-4	TRBJ1-2	CASSFKAQVANYGYTF
TRBV6-2/TRBV6-3	TRBJ2-7	CASSHFIESRDYEQYF
TRBV14	TRBJ2-1	CASSFVPSYNEQFF
TRBV9	TRBJ2-7	CASSVGEFGSQYEQYF
TRBV6-5	TRBJ2-3	CASSRLTGGKTDTQYF